The 26 T cell receptor beta chains presented below share a single source sample, sequenced in a study of blood T cell repertoires in COVID-19. Sequenced by immunoSEQ multiplex PCR; TCRdb stores in-frame clones only, minus some. Of over 80,000 clones in the sample, around 87% were seen once. Sequenced input: peripheral blood. The source is a human donor in a cohort sampled during active COVID-19.

A remark on this clone: The junction departs from germline at one end; a sequencing error may be responsible. CDR3 DNA: TGTGCCAGTAGTGGCCCATCTAGCTCCTACAATGAGCAGTTCTTC. Encoded protein: CASSGPSSSYNEQFF. The chain has TRBV2 and TRBJ2-1, with no clear D. CDR1 is SNHLY, CDR2 FYNNEI, per germline. The CDR3 contains 15 residues.

The V gene is TRBV7-9, the J gene TRBJ2-3; 10 bases agree with TRBD2. Germline V gene lookup returns CDR1 SEHNR and CDR2 FQNEAQ (reference sequence). V shed 5 bases and J 0 bases; nucleotides not matched to a gene: 11. The CDR3 extends over 18 amino acids. The CDR3 DNA follows: TGTGCCAGCAGCCCTCCACCACGGACTAGCGGTAGCACAGATACGCAGTATTTT. Protein sequence: CASSPPPRTSGSTDTQYF.

The chain has TRBV19 and TRBJ2-3, with 12 bases aligning to TRBD2. J lost 5 bases, V lost 4 bases, and 7 bases had no gene match. The CDR3 spans 16 residues. Germline CDR1 and CDR2: LNHDA and SQIVND (reference sequence). CDR3 coding DNA: TGTGCCAGTAGTACGACTAGCGGGAGAACGAGAGATACGCAGTATTTT. Translation: CASSTTSGRTRDTQYF.

This clone occurred a few times. The V gene is TRBV7-3, the J gene TRBJ1-2, with 12 positions matching TRBD1. The CDR3 is 15 amino acids. Trimming at V came to 1 base and at J to 8 bases, leaving 5 bases not matched to a gene. Germline V gene lookup returns CDR1 SGHTA and CDR2 FQGTGA. The CDR3 nucleotides read TGTGCCAGCAGCTTAAAGGGACAGGGGGCGATAGGCTACACCTTC. Encoded protein: CASSLKGQGAIGYTF. Together with reference TRBV7-3 and TRBJ1-2, the CDR3 gives the full variable domain: GAGVSQTPSNKVTEKGKYVELRCDPISGHTALYWYRQSLGQGPEFLIYFQGTGAADDSGLPNDRFFAVRPEGSVSTLKIQRTERGDSAVYLCASSLKGQGAIGYTFGSGTRLTVV.

The chain couples TRBV18 to TRBJ2-3, with 11 positions matching TRBD1. Trimming at V came to 2 bases and at J to 3 bases, leaving 7 bases not matched to a gene. There are 17 residues in the CDR3. Germline CDR1 is KGHSH and CDR2 is LQKENI. The CDR3 DNA sequence: TGTGCCAGCTCACCATTGAAGGGACAGGGGGGTACAGATACGCAGTATTTT. Encoded protein: CASSPLKGQGGTDTQYF.

V and J are TRBV11-1 and TRBJ1-4, with 9 bases aligning to TRBD1. This CDR3 is built from 15 residues. From germline, CDR1 is SGHAT and CDR2 FQDESV (reference sequence). The trim removed 11 bases at V and 6 bases at J, leaving 13 bases unmatched. CDR3 bases: TGTGCCGGCTCTTATTGGACAGGGGAGGATGAAAAACTGTTTTTT. It translates to CAGSYWTGEDEKLFF.

This clone has just one count. The chain couples TRBV7-9 to TRBJ2-7; 10 bases fit TRBD1. The CDR3 is made up of 16 amino acids. Germline V gene sequence: CDR1 SEHNR, CDR2 FQNEAQ (reference sequence). V lost 4 bases, J lost 6 bases, and 12 bases stayed unmatched. The CDR3, as DNA: TGTGCCAGCAGCTCTTATTCGACAGGGGGCGAGACCGAGCAGTACTTC. This encodes CASSSYSTGGETEQYF.

The J gene is TRBJ1-1, the V gene TRBV7-3; D is undetermined. CDR3 length: 13 residues. Per germline, CDR1 SGHTA and CDR2 FQGTGA. Trimming shortened V by 0 bases and J by 1 base, and 3 bases separated the two germline ends. The CDR3 DNA reads as TGTGCCAGCAGCTTAACCTCGAACACTGAAGCTTTCTTT. This translates into CASSLTSNTEAFF. Full variable domain (remainder filled in from reference TRBV7-3 and TRBJ1-1): GAGVSQTPSNKVTEKGKYVELRCDPISGHTALYWYRQSLGQGPEFLIYFQGTGAADDSGLPNDRFFAVRPEGSVSTLKIQRTERGDSAVYLCASSLTSNTEAFFGQGTRLTVV.

The genes are TRBV14 and TRBJ2-1; 7 nucleotides line up with TRBD2. The junction had 2 bases not matched to a gene; V was cut back by 0 bases and J by 12 bases. Germline values: CDR1 SGHDN, CDR2 FVKESK. CDR3 length: 12 residues. Written as DNA, the CDR3 is TGTGCCAGCAGCCAAGACATAGCGGGGCAGTTCTTC. Its translation: CASSQDIAGQFF.

This clone ranks as medium-sized. The chain carries TRBV2 and TRBJ2-2; 10 bases are shared with TRBD2. Losses at the gene ends were 3 bases for V and 5 bases for J; bases not matched to a gene: 12. The length of the CDR3 is 18 residues. Looked up from germline, CDR1 is SNHLY and CDR2 is FYNNEI. Here the CDR3 reads CASSDWLAGGVRTGELFF. In DNA form, the CDR3 reads TGTGCCAGCAGTGATTGGTTAGCGGGAGGAGTAAGGACCGGGGAGCTGTTTTTT.

In DNA form, the CDR3 reads TGTGCCAGCAGCCATTCGTCGGGTTTCCGCGAGCAGTACTTC. This sequence encodes CASSHSSGFREQYF. The chain carries TRBV3-1 (or the pseudogene TRBV3-2) and TRBJ2-7, with D unresolved. V was shortened by 3 bases and J by 6 bases, with 15 bases between the two germline ends. The CDR3 contains 14 residues. Germline V lookup: CDR1 LGHDT, CDR2 YNNKEL (reference sequence).

V is TRBV11-2 and J is TRBJ2-7; D remains ambiguous. CDR1 and CDR2 (germline): SGHAT, FQNNGV. CDR3 size: 13 residues. The ends were cut back, 4 bases at V and 9 bases at J, with 16 bases in the middle. The CDR3 loop is CASSSSWLSGQYF. CDR3 bases: TGTGCCAGCAGCTCGAGTTGGCTATCGGGGCAGTACTTC.

The chain recombines TRBV7-2 with TRBJ2-1, with 8 nucleotides matching TRBD2. The CDR3 covers 16 residues. Germline V CDR1 and CDR2: SGHTA, FQGNSA. The V segment lost 4 bases and the J segment 8 bases; nucleotides outside the gene matches: 13. The chain's CDR3 is CASSSSSGRRYHEQFF. The CDR3 bases are TGTGCCAGCAGCTCGTCCAGCGGGAGAAGGTATCATGAGCAGTTCTTC.

This chain uses TRBV19 with TRBJ1-2; D may be TRBD1 (6 bases). Trimming left V 5 bases short and J 5 bases short, with 21 bases between. CDR3 length: 16 residues. Germline CDR1 reads LNHDA; CDR2 reads SQIVND (reference sequence). CDR3 DNA sequence: TGTGCCAGTAGTGCCCGCCTACAGGGCTCTAGGTATGGCTACACCTTC. Translating it yields CASSARLQGSRYGYTF.

This clone occurred a few times. The chain couples TRBV7-9 to TRBJ2-7; no definite D call. V lost 4 bases, J lost 3 bases, and 7 bases lay in between. CDR1 and CDR2 (germline): SEHNR, FQNEAQ (reference sequence). This CDR3 is 12 amino acids long. DNA of the CDR3: TGTGCCAGCAGCTCGCGAATCTACGAGCAGTACTTC. Translated, it gives CASSSRIYEQYF.

The rearrangement links TRBV4-2 to TRBJ2-7; tentatively, D is TRBD2 (7 bases). Germline V gene sequence: CDR1 LGHNA, CDR2 YNFKEQ. This CDR3 is built from 18 residues. Trimming left V 5 bases short and J 4 bases short, with 27 bases between. The CDR3 region has the DNA TGTGCCAGCAGCTCCGTGGGGGTAGGGGGTGGCGGGAGTTACGAGCAGTACTTC. Its translation: CASSSVGVGGGGSYEQYF.

This rearrangement joins TRBV18 to TRBJ1-4; D gene ambiguous. The length of the CDR3 is 14 residues. V was clipped by 3 bases and J by 8 bases, with 13 bases between them. CDR1 KGHSH and CDR2 LQKENI come from the germline V gene. As DNA, the CDR3 is TGTGCCAGCTCACCGGAGGCCGATGTGGAAAAACTGTTTTTT. Protein product: CASSPEADVEKLFF.

This chain joins TRBV10-1 and TRBJ1-6, with TRBD1 matching 9 bases. The length of the CDR3 is 14 residues. CDR1 WNHNN and CDR2 SYGVQD come from the germline V gene (reference sequence). V lost 6 bases, J lost 6 bases, and 3 bases stayed unmatched. The CDR3 here is CASRGTGINSPLHF. The CDR3 DNA reads TGCGCCAGCAGAGGGACAGGGATTAATTCACCCCTCCACTTT.

The V call is TRBV6-6, the J call TRBJ2-3, with 7 bases identical to TRBD1. The J segment lost 3 bases and the V segment lost 4 bases, leaving 7 bases of the junction unmatched. The germline V gene encodes CDR1 MNHNY and CDR2 SVGAGI (reference sequence). The CDR3 contains 15 residues. CDR3 in amino acids: CASSWPGQSTDTQYF. The CDR3 region has the DNA TGTGCCAGCAGTTGGCCGGGACAGAGTACAGATACGCAGTATTTT.

The chain employs TRBV19 and TRBJ2-2; 9 bases match TRBD1. The CDR3 totals 15 residues. CDR1 and CDR2 from the germline V gene are LNHDA and SQIVND (reference sequence). The V and J ends lost 4 bases and 5 bases, in that order; junction bases with no gene match: 5. The CDR3 spells CASSTTGGGTGELFF. The CDR3 DNA reads as TGTGCCAGTAGTACGACAGGGGGTGGAACCGGGGAGCTGTTTTTT.

The gene calls are TRBV7-2 and TRBJ2-3, with D uncertain. V gave up 11 bases and J gave up 0 bases, with 12 bases separating them. The CDR3 totals 13 residues. Germline V CDR1 and CDR2: SGHTA, FQGNSA. The CDR3 loop is CASRWASTDTQYF. DNA of the CDR3: TGTGCCTCTCGGTGGGCTAGCACAGATACGCAGTATTTT.

This chain connects TRBV10-3 to TRBJ1-5; D is uncertain. Trimming removed 9 bases from V and 3 bases from J, with 12 bases in between. The germline V gene encodes CDR1 ENHRY and CDR2 SYGVKD. There are 13 residues in the CDR3. CDR3 nucleotide sequence: TGTGCCATTCGGAAAGACAACAATCAGCCCCAGCATTTT. This sequence encodes CAIRKDNNQPQHF.

V usage is TRBV10-3 and J usage is TRBJ2-7; 10 positions agree with TRBD2. V dropped 5 bases and J dropped 0; count of bases not matched to a gene: 4. The CDR3 has 15 amino acids. Germline loops: CDR1 ENHRY, CDR2 SYGVKD. CDR3 amino acids: CAISPGLAVSYEQYF. The CDR3 coding sequence is TGTGCCATCAGTCCTGGACTAGCGGTCTCCTACGAGCAGTACTTC.

This chain joins TRBV9 and TRBJ2-7, with 11 bases that match TRBD2. CDR1 and CDR2 from the germline V gene are SGDLS and YYNGEE. This CDR3 contains 15 residues. Trimming took 3 bases from V and 1 from J; bases not matched to a gene: 3. CDR3 region: CASSEGLAVSYEQYF. CDR3 in DNA: TGTGCCAGCAGCGAGGGACTAGCGGTTTCCTACGAGCAGTACTTC.

The J gene is TRBJ2-6, the V gene TRBV2, with 7 nucleotides matching TRBD1. This CDR3 is 17 amino acids long. The germline V gene encodes CDR1 SNHLY and CDR2 FYNNEI. J lost 0 bases, V lost 7 bases, and 9 bases had no gene match. In DNA, the CDR3 is TGTGCCAGCACGACAGGGTGGGAACTCTCTGGGGCCAACGTCCTGACTTTC. It encodes CASTTGWELSGANVLTF.

CDR3 sequence: CASSELAGANSYEQYF. The CDR3 DNA reads as TGCGCCAGCAGTGAACTAGCGGGAGCCAATTCCTACGAGCAGTACTTC. The rearrangement links TRBV10-2 to TRBJ2-7, with 11 bases that match TRBD2. Germline trimming cut 3 bases from V and 1 base from J; bases unmatched to any gene: 5. The CDR3 runs 16 residues. Germline V lookup: CDR1 WSHSY, CDR2 SAAADI.